Given below is one T cell receptor (beta chain) in context. This clone has just a few counts. Its antigen specificity is not known. Nothing much larger sits one base from this clone, and base qualities are not available. Via the germline V gene, CDR1 is SGHTA and CDR2 FQGNSA. V loses 1 base at its end and J loses 0 bases; junction bases beyond the gene matches: 4. The CDR3 spans 16 residues, from the cysteine through the phenylalanine. The entry retains the CDR3 DNA only, 48 bases that are in frame from base 1. The sample belongs to a study of beta chain features in type 1 diabetes (dated by TCRdb to between 2017 and 2018). Regarding the study in general: Patients and healthy donors did not differ in mean age, gender distribution, total cell number or subset yield. A total of roughly 100 million sorted cells were examined across all samples, and a strong correlation was observed between cell number per subset and RNA yield. The study compared TCRB repertoires of sorted circulating CD4+ T cell subsets between recently diagnosed type 1 diabetes patients and matched healthy donors. Whereas all 30 or so donors provided naive and central memory subsets, regulatory and stem cell-like memory subsets were isolated from just 8 patients and roughly 8 healthy donors. The research as a whole found: PCR might favor shorter templates, but patient and control samples were amplified and corrected together, so any skew would affect both groups equally. At VDJ recombination sites, patients with type 1 diabetes made fewer insertions and deleted more nucleotides, a pattern implying thymic rearrangement abnormalities. Because cDNA rather than genomic DNA was sequenced, highly expressing activated cells could have been over-represented, although no difference in activation and CD3 levels was found between groups. In all four CD4+ subsets, TCRB CDR3 length was moderately but significantly shorter in type 1 diabetes patients. HLA sub-analyses involved small numbers of individuals, so any influence of HLA type on TCRB rearrangement remained unresolved. The naive, central memory and regulatory TCRB repertoires appeared to resemble one another more closely among patients than among healthy donors.

A single peripheral blood draw of approximately 120 mL on average was collected from each donor into heparinised tubes. Naive, central memory, regulatory and stem cell-like memory CD4+ T cells were sorted on a BD FACSAria II using a panel including CD45RO, CCR7, CD25, CD127, CD95 and CD27. All sorted populations exceeded 98% purity. PBMCs were isolated right away by Lymphoprep density gradient centrifugation and were stained directly, without culture. So that batch effects would be minimized, each experiment stained and sorted samples in pairs, pairing one healthy donor with one patient. The entire isolated RNA was reverse transcribed using the High Capacity cDNA Reverse Transcription Kit, and thus expressed TCRB transcripts were sequenced. Deep immunoSEQ sequencing was applied to naive, central memory and regulatory T cell samples, giving an average of roughly 3.5 million total reads per sample. After sorted cells were lysed in RLT buffer, RNA was extracted with DNase-treated RNeasy Micro or Mini kits, with the choice depending on cell number. Each cell subset was processed separately to prevent cross-contamination, with patient and healthy donor samples processed together. Using the immunoSEQ multiplex PCR, TCRB sequences were amplified from cDNA into 87-bp fragments spanning the CDR3 region. Amplicons were sequenced on the Illumina HiSeq platform. The paper's data handling went like this. PCR bias was corrected computationally using synthetic template baselines, and reads within Hamming distance 2 were collapsed, with unmergeable singletons discarded. Reads were aligned against IMGT so that V, D and J genes, CDR3 length and insertions or deletions at six rearrangement sites could be assigned. Clonotype counts were normalized to sorted cell number within each subset before computing true diversity and Gini coefficients with the tcR R package. The overlap coefficient, calculated on TCRB nucleotide sequences, was used to measure repertoire sharing. As a proxy for the pre-selection repertoire, out-of-frame TCRB sequences from naive cells were analyzed. TCRdb re-hosts the immuneACCESS table, in-frame sequences only. Its copies lack some clones; in the studies checked, an unresolved V gene accounts for under half of them, and the cause for the rest is not known. The DNA gave D and trimming, while V, J and clone size come from that table. The sample table contains about 360,000 clones; only one count was recorded for around 12% of them. Less than 0.02% of the sample rests with the top ten.

The receptor's source is a man younger than 35 in good health. The sample was naive CD4+ T cells from blood. The cell subset or site label corresponds to: true naive CD4+ T cells. In this chain, TRBV7-2 is recombined with TRBJ2-3, with 7 middle bases fitting TRBD2. The DNA sequence is as follows: TGTGCCAGCAGCTTAGGTCCTAGCGGAAGCACAGATACGCAGTATTTT. The encoded protein is CASSLGPSGSTDTQYF.